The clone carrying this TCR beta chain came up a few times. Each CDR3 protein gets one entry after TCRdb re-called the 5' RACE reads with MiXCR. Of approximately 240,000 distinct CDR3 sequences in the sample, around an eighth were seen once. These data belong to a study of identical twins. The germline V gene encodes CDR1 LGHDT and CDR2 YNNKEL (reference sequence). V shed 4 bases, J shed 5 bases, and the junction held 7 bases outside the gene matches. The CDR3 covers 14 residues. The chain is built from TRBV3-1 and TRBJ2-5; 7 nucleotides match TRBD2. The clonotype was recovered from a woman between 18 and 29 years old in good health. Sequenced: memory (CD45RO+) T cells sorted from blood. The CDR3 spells CASSPDWGGETQYF. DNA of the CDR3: TGTGCCAGCAGCCCTGACTGGGGAGGGGAGACCCAGTACTTC.